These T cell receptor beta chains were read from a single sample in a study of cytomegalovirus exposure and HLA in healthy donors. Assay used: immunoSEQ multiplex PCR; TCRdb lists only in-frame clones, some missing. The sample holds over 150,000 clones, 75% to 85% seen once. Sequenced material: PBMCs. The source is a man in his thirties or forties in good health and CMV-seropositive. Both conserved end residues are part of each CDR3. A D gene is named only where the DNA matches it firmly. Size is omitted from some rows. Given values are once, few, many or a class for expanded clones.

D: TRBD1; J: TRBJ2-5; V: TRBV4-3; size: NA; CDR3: CASSQDLRGRGQETQYF; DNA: TGCGCCAGCAGCCAAGATTTGAGGGGGCGAGGACAAGAGACCCAGTACTTC
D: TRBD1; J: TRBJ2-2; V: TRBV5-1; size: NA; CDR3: CASRPPGQGGGELFF; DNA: TGCGCCAGCAGACCGCCGGGACAGGGTGGCGGGGAGCTGTTTTTT
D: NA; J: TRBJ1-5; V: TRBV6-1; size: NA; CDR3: CASSEGQTWGGNQPQHF; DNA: TGTGCCAGCAGTGAAGGACAAACGTGGGGAGGCAATCAGCCCCAGCATTTT
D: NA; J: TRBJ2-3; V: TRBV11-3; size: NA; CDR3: CASSLGAVGGTDTQYF; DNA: TGTGCCAGCAGCTTGGGGGCGGTCGGGGGCACAGATACGCAGTATTTT
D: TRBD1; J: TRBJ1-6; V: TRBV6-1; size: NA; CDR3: CASQRTGDNSPLHF; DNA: TGTGCCAGCCAGAGGACAGGGGATAATTCACCCCTCCACTTT
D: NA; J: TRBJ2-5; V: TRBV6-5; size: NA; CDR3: CASSSPTRGQETQYF; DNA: TGTGCCAGCAGTTCCCCGACTAGAGGCCAAGAGACCCAGTACTTC
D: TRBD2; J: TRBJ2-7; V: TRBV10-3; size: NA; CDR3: CAISEGGGSGRRYEQYF; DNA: TGTGCCATCAGTGAGGGAGGTGGTAGCGGGAGGAGATACGAGCAGTACTTC
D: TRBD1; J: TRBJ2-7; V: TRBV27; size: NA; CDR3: CASSSPGQENSYEQYF; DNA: TGTGCCAGCAGTTCTCCGGGACAGGAAAACAGCTACGAGCAGTACTTC
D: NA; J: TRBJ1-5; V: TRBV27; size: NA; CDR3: CASSLWARGNQPQHF; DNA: TGTGCCAGCAGTTTATGGGCGCGGGGCAATCAGCCCCAGCATTTT
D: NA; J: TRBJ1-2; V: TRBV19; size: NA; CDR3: CASHQYAGDGYTF; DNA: TGTGCCAGTCACCAGTATGCGGGGGACGGCTACACCTTC
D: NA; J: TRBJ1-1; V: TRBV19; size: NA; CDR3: CASSLKAGRGTEAFF; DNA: TGTGCCAGTAGTTTAAAGGCAGGGAGGGGCACTGAAGCTTTCTTT
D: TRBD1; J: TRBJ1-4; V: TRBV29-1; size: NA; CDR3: CSVYGTVGDKLFF; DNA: TGCAGCGTTTACGGGACAGTGGGTGACAAACTGTTTTTT
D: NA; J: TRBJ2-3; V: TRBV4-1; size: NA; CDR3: CASSHPDPSGTDTQYF; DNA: TGCGCCAGCAGCCACCCGGACCCTAGCGGCACAGATACGCAGTATTTT
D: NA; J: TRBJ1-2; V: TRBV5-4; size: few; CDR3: CASRNRANYGYTF; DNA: TGTGCCAGCAGGAACAGGGCAAACTATGGCTACACCTTC
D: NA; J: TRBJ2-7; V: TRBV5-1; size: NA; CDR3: CASSFGGGSGTGYEQYF; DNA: TGCGCCAGCAGCTTTGGGGGAGGGAGCGGGACAGGATACGAGCAGTACTTC
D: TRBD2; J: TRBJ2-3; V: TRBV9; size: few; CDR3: CASSPRTSGTDTQYF; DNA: TGTGCCAGCAGCCCCCGGACTAGTGGGACAGATACGCAGTATTTT
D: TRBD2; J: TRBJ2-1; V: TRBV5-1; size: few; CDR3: CASTGASGLYNEQFF; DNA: TGCGCCAGCACAGGGGCTAGCGGGCTATACAATGAGCAGTTCTTC
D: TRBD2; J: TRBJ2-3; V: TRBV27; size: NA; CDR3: CASSDPSGLAGTDTQYF; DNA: TGTGCCAGCAGTGATCCTTCCGGACTAGCGGGCACAGATACGCAGTATTTT
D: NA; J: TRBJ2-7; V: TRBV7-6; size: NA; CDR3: CASSDGTSGEQYF; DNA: TGTGCCAGCAGCGACGGCACTTCAGGGGAGCAGTACTTC
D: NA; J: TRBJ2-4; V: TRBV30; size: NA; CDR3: CALQGLAKNIQYF; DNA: TGTGCCCTCCAGGGACTAGCCAAAAACATTCAGTACTTC
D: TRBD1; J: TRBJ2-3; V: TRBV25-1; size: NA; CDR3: CASSAGGQGVTDTQYF; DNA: TGTGCCAGCAGCGCAGGGGGACAGGGGGTAACAGATACGCAGTATTTT
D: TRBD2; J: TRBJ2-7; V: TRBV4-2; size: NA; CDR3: CASSQEEASGISYEQYF; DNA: TGTGCCAGCAGCCAAGAGGAGGCTAGCGGAATTTCCTACGAGCAGTACTTC